The subject of this entry is one T cell receptor (beta chain). No antigen is known for it. This sample stems from a study of cytomegalovirus exposure and HLA in healthy donors. General study results and limits: A classifier reportedly called cytomegalovirus status with high sensitivity and specificity. Listed as cytomegalovirus-associated were approximately 160 TCR beta chains. The tendency of first-cohort TCR clusters to co-occur in the 120 or so validation repertoires was identified by a subsequent analysis.

This CDR3 region has 15 residues. CDR1 is GTSNPN, CDR2 SVGIG, per germline (reference sequence). The V and J ends lost 3 bases and 2 bases, in that order; junction bases with no gene match: 6. Profiling relied on immunoSEQ multiplex PCR, and the TCRdb table lists in-frame clones only, not all of them. The repertoire includes 70,000 or so clones, roughly 92% of them detected once, and roughly 2% sits in the top ten. The sequencing sample was made of PBMCs. The V gene is TRBV30, the J gene TRBJ2-3; 9 bases agree with TRBD2. The TCR sequence derives from a woman younger than 30 in good health and CMV-seropositive. In nucleotides, the CDR3 is TGTGCCTGGAGCCCCGGGACTAGCCTCACAGATACGCAGTATTTT. Translation: CAWSPGTSLTDTQYF.